This T cell receptor beta chain was recovered during a study of blood T cell repertoires in COVID-19 (dated by TCRdb to the early 2020s). With respect to the entire study: Samples from collaborators originated in the United States, Italy and Spain and spanned both the acute and convalescent phases of COVID-19. The prospective study material was composed of cDNA or gDNA derived from T cells, B-cell-depleted T cells, or PBMCs. The samples were drawn from two sources: the first 160 participants of the ongoing ImmuneRACE study, and 1,000 to 1,500 subjects contributed by 6 global collaborators. The repertoires were released in a freely available public database meant as a resource for research on the immune response to SARS-CoV-2. The dataset comprised deeply sampled blood TCRbeta repertoires from subjects exposed to, actively infected with, or recovered from COVID-19. A de-identified subject ID, COVID-19 status, age in years and sex were almost always included in the sample metadata. Where HLA class I and class II types were available, the types were taken from metadata supplied by the sample provider, not from assay-based typing.

This clone was seen once. What antigen it recognizes has not been identified. No clone much larger than this one lies a single base away; base qualities are absent. The immunoSEQ Assay, a bias-controlled multiplex PCR, was used to amplify TCRbeta CDR3 regions from genomic DNA. The published analysis was carried out like this. Nucleated cell counts per sample were estimated from amplification of reference gene primers within the assay. To quantify the absolute abundance of each unique TCRbeta CDR3 rearrangement, sequence reads were collapsed and filtered. Productive Simpson clonality was computed per sample as the square root of Simpson's diversity index over productive rearrangements. This is the immuneACCESS table as TCRdb keeps it, with only in-frame sequences that have V and J called. A part of the clones is gone; compared with another copy, unresolved V genes explain less than half, and the rest is unexplained. That table furnishes V, J and clone size, whereas the DNA furnished D and trimming. The sample table lists 150,000 to 200,000 clones, 65% to 90% of them with a count of one. The biggest ten clones account for about 5% of the sample.

Here is what the overall study found, with its caveats: The amount of clinical and demographic metadata varied by source and participant and was provided uncurated.

In the prospective study, participants were roughly 18 to 100 years old, resided in about two dozen geographic areas of the United States, and were enrolled through a virtual design. To assign participants to cohorts, the prospective study relied on clinical history that participants themselves reported in a screening survey and a study questionnaire. In the prospective study, mobile phlebotomists collected whole blood, serum and a nasopharyngeal or oropharyngeal swab from each participant. Prospective study participants could optionally give additional blood draws and questionnaires over an approximately 2-month period. Before DNA extraction, prospective study blood samples were shipped either frozen or at room temperature. V is pruned by 1 base and J by 7 bases, leaving 12 bases of the junction without a gene match. Counted from cysteine to phenylalanine, this CDR3 has 17 amino acids. Only the CDR3 portion is preserved as DNA: 51 bases, with reading frame beginning at the first base. Via the germline V gene, CDR1 is SGHAT and CDR2 FQNNGV.

This clonotype was sampled from an older woman with acute COVID-19. The chain joins TRBV11-2 to TRBJ2-1; TRBD2 fits 8 bases in the junction. The sample consisted of PBMCs or T cells enriched from blood (not recorded which). This receptor carries the CDR3 CASSLAFGGAGLNEQFF. At the DNA level, the sequence is TGTGCCAGCAGCTTAGCATTCGGGGGGGCAGGCCTAAATGAGCAGTTCTTC.